This T cell receptor beta chain was sequenced during a study of PD-L1 blockade in urothelial cancer (dated by TCRdb to 2015 to 2018). Background for the entire study: All patients started therapy in about 2014 and received atezolizumab 1,200 mg intravenously every 3 weeks. Several patients reached durable clinical benefit, while about 20 patients did not. Blood samples were analyzed 3 weeks after the start of treatment (second dose) and 6 weeks after the start of treatment. Pretreatment blood TCR-seq was available for 27 to 30 patients, at least one posttreatment blood collection was obtained for about 25 patients, and tumor TCR-seq was available for about 25 patients. Durable clinical benefit meant progression-free survival longer than 6 months, and TCR features were also tested against progression-free and overall survival. An exploratory multi-omic analysis was conducted of the somatic, immune and clinical correlates of response to PD-L1 blockade with atezolizumab in urothelial cancer. A median of 141,255 T cells and roughly 80,000 unique TCRs was obtained from blood samples, and a median clonality of approximately 0.08 was observed. An ECOG performance status of 0 or 1 was recorded for the patients, and 0 to 3 prior chemotherapy regimens had been received by the patients. About 90% of the roughly 30 patients were males with bladder-origin urothelial cancer, and about 60% of the 29 reported a prior smoking history. TCR sequencing covered pretreatment tumor samples and matched, serially collected peripheral blood taken before and after atezolizumab treatment. In the same patients, whole exome sequencing and RNA sequencing of pretreatment tumors were performed in addition to TCR sequencing. Overall results and qualifications from the work: Because of the small sample size (n ≈ 27) and the many exploratory analyses performed, the results are intended to be regarded as hypothesis-generating. A pretreatment peripheral blood TCR clonality below the median was linked to improved progression-free and overall survival. At 3 weeks after the start of treatment, tumor-associated TCR clones in peripheral blood had expanded more in patients with durable benefit (n ≈ 24, p = 0.022).

A cohort of about 30 patients with locally advanced or metastatic urothelial carcinoma, treated at Memorial Sloan Kettering on a trial protocol, was included. Peripheral blood mononuclear cells were collected pretreatment and during treatment, with between 1 and 8 total time points obtained per patient. The Qiagen DNeasy Blood extraction kit was used to purify genomic DNA from total PBMCs and from tumor samples. PBMCs were collected pretreatment and during treatment, and were isolated and stored as previously described. To estimate absolute template abundance from read counts, synthetic TCR analog templates were spiked into each PCR. TCRbeta CDR3 regions were amplified from genomic DNA with bias-controlled V and J gene primers using the immunoSEQ assay. Rearranged TCRbeta segments were sequenced at approximately 20X coverage. In the authors' own workflow: Clustering was used to correct sequencing errors, and CDR3s were annotated against IMGT to assign V, D and J genes. Downstream analyses used only productive TCRbeta rearrangements, leaving out any out-of-frame or stop-codon sequences. Clonality was calculated as one minus the Shannon entropy normalized by the log of the number of unique productive sequences. Fisher's exact test with Benjamini-Hochberg correction, using a cutoff of adjusted p below 0.01, was how clones that differed between time points or between blood and tumor were identified. This immuneACCESS table, as held by TCRdb, lists in-frame sequences with V and J called but not all clones. Of the missing ones, under half trace to an unresolved V gene in checked studies; the others have no known cause. The V and J calls and clone size were taken over from that table, and D and trimming were inferred from the DNA. Present in this sample are about 82,000 clones, 85% to 95% of which were seen just once. Of the sample, roughly 9.4% is held by the ten largest clones.

Details on this clone: Its antigen target is currently unknown. Within one base of it there is no much larger clone, and no base qualities were kept.

This sequence originates from a man between 60 and 70 years old with urothelial cancer. Sequenced here: PBMCs, sampled around atezolizumab (anti-PD-L1) treatment.

The CDR3 in this case is CASSLGGGGTSYEQYF. The DNA sequence follows: TGTGCCAGCAGCTTAGGGGGGGGAGGGACCTCCTACGAGCAGTACTTC. The chain employs TRBV7-2 and TRBJ2-7, with 7 central nucleotides matching TRBD2. CDR1 and CDR2, looked up from the germline V gene, are SGHTA and FQGNSA. The cysteine opens and the phenylalanine closes a CDR3 of 16 amino acids. Kept here is only the CDR3 DNA, which spans 48 bases and is read in frame from base 1. Germline trimming: 1 base from V, 0 bases from J; junction bases outside gene matches: 6.